Following are 29 T cell receptor beta chains from one sample sequenced in a study of cytomegalovirus exposure and HLA in healthy donors. The PCR contained 60 Vbeta and 13 Jbeta primers. Sequencing used immunoSEQ multiplex PCR; TCRdb keeps in-frame clones, though not all of them. The sample has about 160,000 clones, roughly four fifths seen once. What was sequenced was PBMCs. The receptors were sampled from a woman between 50 and 59 years old in good health and CMV-seropositive.

V is TRBV2 and J is TRBJ1-3; D remains ambiguous. Germline V gene sequence: CDR1 SNHLY, CDR2 FYNNEI. With 4 bases removed from V and 0 bases from J, the gap between germline ends came to 7 bases. The CDR3 has 14 amino acids. CDR3 sequence (DNA): TGTGCCAGCAGTGTACAGAGCTCTGGAAACACCATATATTTT. Translation: CASSVQSSGNTIYF. Variable domain in full (rest from reference TRBV2 and TRBJ1-3): EPEVTQTPSHQVTQMGQEVILRCVPISNHLYFYWYRQILGQKVEFLVSFYNNEISEKSEIFDDQFSVERPDGSNFTLKIRSTKLEDSAMYFCASSVQSSGNTIYFGEGSWLTVV.

V usage is TRBV5-4 and J usage is TRBJ2-7; 8 nucleotides match TRBD2. Germline lookup yields CDR1 SGHNT and CDR2 YYREEE (reference sequence). Losses at the gene ends were 4 bases for V and 5 bases for J; bases not matched to a gene: 5. The CDR3 is made up of 13 amino acids. This CDR3 is CASSAGTRNEQYF. The CDR3 coding sequence is TGTGCCAGCAGCGCCGGGACTAGAAACGAGCAGTACTTC. Together with reference TRBV5-4 and TRBJ2-7, the CDR3 gives the full variable domain: ETGVTQSPTHLIKTRGQQVTLRCSSQSGHNTVSWYQQALGQGPQFIFQYYREEENGRGNFPPRFSGLQFPNYSSELNVNALELDDSALYLCASSAGTRNEQYFGPGTRLTVT.

The genes are TRBV27 and TRBJ1-6, with D possibly TRBD1 on 6 matching bases. CDR3 length equals 13 residues. V shed 5 bases and J shed 6 bases, with 8 bases lying between them. Germline lookup yields CDR1 MNHEY and CDR2 SMNVEV (reference sequence). The DNA for the CDR3 is TGTGCCAGCAGTACAGGGCCTAATTCACCCCTCCACTTT. It yields the protein CASSTGPNSPLHF.

The chain is built from TRBV2 and TRBJ1-1, with 10 positions matching TRBD1. The CDR3 is made up of 16 amino acids. V gave up 3 bases and J gave up 1 base; unmatched junction bases: 5. CDR1 is SNHLY, CDR2 FYNNEI, per germline. The CDR3 DNA reads TGTGCCAGCAGTGACGACAGGGGGCGAAAGAACACTGAAGCTTTCTTT. Translation: CASSDDRGRKNTEAFF.

V and J are TRBV2 and TRBJ1-5; possible D gene TRBD1, 5 bases. This CDR3 is built from 16 residues. Trimming took 3 bases from V and 6 from J, leaving 18 bases between them. CDR1 SNHLY and CDR2 FYNNEI come from the germline V gene. DNA of the CDR3: TGTGCCAGCAGTGATGTGGGCGGGGGTGTGGGTCAGCCCCAGCATTTT. Amino acid sequence: CASSDVGGGVGQPQHF.

The V call is TRBV6-1, the J call TRBJ1-6; 7 bases align to TRBD1. The trim removed 3 bases at V and 10 bases at J, leaving 6 bases unmatched. Germline CDR1 reads MNHNS; CDR2 reads SASEGT. The CDR3 spans 14 residues. CDR3 protein: CASSDNRGSSPLHF. Written as DNA, the CDR3 is TGTGCCAGCAGTGACAACAGGGGTAGCTCACCCCTCCACTTT.

The gene calls are TRBV6-5 and TRBJ1-2; the D gene is possibly TRBD1 (6 bases). The CDR3 is 15 amino acids. V was pared by 6 bases and J by 6 bases, with 20 bases between. The germline gives CDR1 MNHEY, CDR2 SVGAGI. The CDR3 DNA sequence: TGTGCCAGCAGACAACTGGGGGGGCGAGTGGATGGCTACACCTTC. It is translated as CASRQLGGRVDGYTF.

This chain joins TRBV5-1 and TRBJ1-1; 7 bases agree with TRBD1. The V gene's germline CDR1 is SGHRS and CDR2 YFSETQ. Germline trimming cut 4 bases from V and 0 bases from J; bases unmatched to any gene: 3. CDR3 length equals 14 residues. The CDR3 DNA is TGCGCCAGCAGCGCGACAGGGCTGAACACTGAAGCTTTCTTT. Its translation: CASSATGLNTEAFF.

CDR3 nucleotide sequence: TGTGCTAGTGGACCTGACAGGGGAAGTCAGCCCCAGCATTTT. Amino acids: CASGPDRGSQPQHF. V gene TRBV12-5 combines with J gene TRBJ1-5; 8 positions match TRBD1. Germline trimming cut 6 bases from V and 6 bases from J; bases unmatched to any gene: 7. CDR1 and CDR2 (germline): LGHNT, FRNRAP. The CDR3 has 14 amino acids.

J is TRBJ2-2 and V is TRBV19; TRBD2 matches at 7 bases. Losses at the gene ends were 4 bases for V and 3 bases for J; bases not matched to a gene: 2. From germline, CDR1 is LNHDA and CDR2 SQIVND (reference sequence). There are 14 residues in the CDR3. CDR3 amino acids: CASSRGGDTGELFF. In nucleotides, the CDR3 is TGTGCCAGTAGTAGGGGGGGAGACACCGGGGAGCTGTTTTTT.

This chain uses TRBV4-2 with TRBJ2-5; D is possibly TRBD2 (6 bases). CDR3 length: 15 residues. Germline CDR1 and CDR2: LGHNA and YNFKEQ. Deletions cut 4 bases from V and 1 base from J, with 13 bases between. In DNA, the CDR3 is TGTGCCAGCAGCCTAGGGGACTCCAGCCAAGAGACCCAGTACTTC. This codes for CASSLGDSSQETQYF.

This rearrangement joins TRBV30 to TRBJ1-6; D not certain. Germline-derived CDR1 and CDR2 are GTSNPN and SVGIG (reference sequence). The length of the CDR3 is 13 residues. Trimming removed 0 bases from V and 3 bases from J, with 3 bases in between. CDR3 residues: CAWSVHYNSPLHF. As DNA, the CDR3 is TGTGCCTGGAGTGTACACTATAATTCACCCCTCCACTTT.

This clone was recorded once. The chain links TRBV9 to TRBJ2-2; D may be TRBD1 (7 bases). This CDR3 contains 14 residues. Between the trimmed V and J ends, which lost 6 bases and 5 bases, there was a span of 14 bases. Germline V gives CDR1 SGDLS, CDR2 YYNGEE. CDR3 region: CASTRGAGTGELFF. The DNA for the CDR3 is TGTGCCAGCACCAGGGGGGCGGGAACCGGGGAGCTGTTTTTT. Full variable domain (missing parts from reference TRBV9 and TRBJ2-2): DSGVTQTPKHLITATGQRVTLRCSPRSGDLSVYWYQQSLDQGLQFLIQYYNGEERAKGNILERFSAQQFPDLHSELNLSSLELGDSALYFCASTRGAGTGELFFGEGSRLTVL.

The J gene is TRBJ1-4, the V gene TRBV5-1; 8 positions match TRBD1. Germline lookup yields CDR1 SGHRS and CDR2 YFSETQ. J was trimmed by 8 bases and V by 2 bases; bases with no gene match: 5. CDR3 length: 14 residues. CDR3 in DNA: TGCGCCAGCAGCTTACAGGGGGTGGAAGAAAAACTGTTTTTT. Amino acid sequence: CASSLQGVEEKLFF. Looking up the rest from reference TRBV5-1 and TRBJ1-4 gives the full variable domain: KAGVTQTPRYLIKTRGQQVTLSCSPISGHRSVSWYQQTPGQGLQFLFEYFSETQRNKGNFPGRFSGRQFSNSRSEMNVSTLELGDSALYLCASSLQGVEEKLFFGSGTQLSVL.

The rearrangement uses TRBV19 and TRBJ1-5; 9 nucleotides align to TRBD1. CDR3 size: 17 residues. The germline V gene encodes CDR1 LNHDA and CDR2 SQIVND (reference sequence). J was trimmed by 3 bases and V by 1 base; bases with no gene match: 7. Here the CDR3 reads CASSIGWDREFNQPQHF. In DNA, the CDR3 is TGTGCCAGTAGTATAGGGTGGGACAGGGAGTTCAATCAGCCCCAGCATTTT.

The gene calls are TRBV19 and TRBJ2-7; D unclear. The germline CDR1 and CDR2 sequences are LNHDA and SQIVND (reference sequence). Between the trimmed V and J ends, which lost 3 bases and 1 base, there was a span of 13 bases. This CDR3 is 15 amino acids long. The CDR3 reads CASSIGRSLSYEQYF. The CDR3 nucleotides read TGTGCCAGTAGTATTGGCAGGTCGCTTTCCTACGAGCAGTACTTC.

The chain employs TRBV6-5 and TRBJ2-3, with D unresolved. Trimming took 6 bases from V and 1 from J, leaving 8 bases between them. Germline V lookup: CDR1 MNHEY, CDR2 SVGAGI. The CDR3 totals 13 residues. The CDR3 nucleotides read TGTGCCAGCAGCCGTCTAGGCACAGATACGCAGTATTTT. Its translation is CASSRLGTDTQYF.

The chain uses TRBV19 and TRBJ2-5, with TRBD2 matching over 7 bases. The CDR3 is 14 residues long. The V and J ends lost 8 bases and 5 bases, in that order; junction bases with no gene match: 11. Germline V CDR1 and CDR2: LNHDA, SQIVND (reference sequence). Here the CDR3 reads CASGGLVMGETQYF. For the CDR3, the DNA is TGTGCCAGTGGTGGACTAGTGATGGGTGAGACCCAGTACTTC.

The rearrangement joins TRBV29-1 to TRBJ1-2; possibly TRBD1 for D (6 bases). The CDR3 is 12 amino acids. Germline lookup yields CDR1 SQVTM and CDR2 ANQGSEA. V lost 8 bases, J lost 3 bases, and 13 bases lay in between. The CDR3 is CSTRTADYGYTF. The CDR3 region has the DNA TGCAGCACTAGGACAGCAGACTATGGCTACACCTTC.

V is TRBV5-1 and J is TRBJ2-3; 7 bases line up with TRBD2. CDR3 length: 14 amino acids. CDR1 and CDR2 from the germline V gene are SGHRS and YFSETQ. The ends lost 5 bases at V and 6 bases at J; junction bases unmatched: 9. The CDR3 nucleotides are TGCGCCAGCAGGGGGGGGATAAGGCCGGATACGCAGTATTTT. Protein: CASRGGIRPDTQYF.

The chain uses TRBV6-6 and TRBJ2-7, with TRBD2 identical over 10 bases. V shed 8 bases, J shed 2 bases, and the junction held 9 bases outside the gene matches. This CDR3 is 15 amino acids long. Per germline, CDR1 MNHNY and CDR2 SVGAGI (reference sequence). CDR3 protein: CASLYNSGGPYEQYF. As DNA, the CDR3 is TGTGCCAGCCTTTACAATAGCGGGGGGCCCTACGAGCAGTACTTC.

The genes are TRBV27 and TRBJ1-1; D is unresolved. The V gene's germline CDR1 is MNHEY and CDR2 SMNVEV (reference sequence). There are 13 residues in the CDR3. V lost 4 bases and J lost 7, with 13 bases in between. The CDR3 loop reads CASSSEYRYEAFF. The CDR3 region has the DNA TGTGCCAGCAGTTCCGAATACAGATATGAAGCTTTCTTT.

This clone was detected only a few times. CDR3 loop: CASSEYAARETQYF. CDR3 nucleotide sequence: TGTGCCAGCAGTGAATATGCGGCCCGGGAGACCCAGTACTTC. V usage is TRBV25-1 and J usage is TRBJ2-5; D gene unclear. This CDR3 has 14 amino acids. V was clipped by 0 bases and J by 5 bases, with 10 bases between them. The germline gives CDR1 MGHDK, CDR2 SYGVNS.

There are a few counts of this clone. This chain joins TRBV5-1 and TRBJ2-6, with D tentatively TRBD1 (5 bases). Trimming shortened V by 0 bases and J by 3 bases, and 10 bases separated the two germline ends. Germline loops: CDR1 SGHRS, CDR2 YFSETQ. The length of the CDR3 is 16 residues. The CDR3 region has the DNA TGCGCCAGCAGCTTGGGGACACTGTTTGGGGCCAACGTCCTGACTTTC. Translated, it gives CASSLGTLFGANVLTF.

The CDR3 region is CASSPGQGGYYEQYF. The CDR3 nucleotides read TGTGCCAGCAGCCCAGGACAGGGGGGATACTACGAGCAGTACTTC. The rearrangement links TRBV7-9 to TRBJ2-7; the match to TRBD1 covers 10 bases. The CDR3 is made up of 15 amino acids. Per germline, CDR1 SEHNR and CDR2 FQNEAQ (reference sequence). Trimming cost V 5 bases and J 3 bases; bases outside gene matches: 7.

The V and J genes are TRBV10-3 and TRBJ1-2; 12 nucleotides align to TRBD1. The CDR3 consists of 15 residues. The V and J ends lost 3 bases and 7 bases, in that order; junction bases with no gene match: 6. CDR1 ENHRY and CDR2 SYGVKD come from the germline V gene. This CDR3 reads CAISDPGQGALGYTF. CDR3 DNA: TGTGCCATCAGTGACCCGGGACAGGGGGCACTTGGCTACACCTTC.

CDR3 loop: CASSLGPEWARNEQFF. The CDR3 DNA reads as TGCGCCAGCAGCTTGGGGCCCGAATGGGCCCGGAATGAGCAGTTCTTC. V usage is TRBV5-1 and J usage is TRBJ2-1, with D unclear. V was trimmed by 0 bases and J by 7 bases, leaving 17 bases between them. This CDR3 comprises 16 residues. In germline, CDR1 is SGHRS, CDR2 YFSETQ.

The J gene is TRBJ2-7, the V gene TRBV6-1, with TRBD2 as a possible D gene (6 bases). V shed 6 bases and J shed 3 bases, with 9 bases lying between them. The length of the CDR3 is 12 residues. The germline V gene has CDR1 MNHNS and CDR2 SASEGT. CDR3: CASSPGGYEQYF. In nucleotides, the CDR3 is TGTGCCAGCAGCCCCGGGGGCTACGAGCAGTACTTC.

The rearrangement links TRBV18 to TRBJ2-1; 11 nucleotides match TRBD2. The CDR3 loop spans 16 amino acids. The trim removed 6 bases at V and 6 bases at J, leaving 10 bases unmatched. Germline V gene data show CDR1 as KGHSH and CDR2 as LQKENI. For the CDR3, the DNA is TGTGCCAGCTCCCTTGGCCGGCTAGCGGGGGGCAATGAGCAGTTCTTC. Amino acids: CASSLGRLAGGNEQFF.